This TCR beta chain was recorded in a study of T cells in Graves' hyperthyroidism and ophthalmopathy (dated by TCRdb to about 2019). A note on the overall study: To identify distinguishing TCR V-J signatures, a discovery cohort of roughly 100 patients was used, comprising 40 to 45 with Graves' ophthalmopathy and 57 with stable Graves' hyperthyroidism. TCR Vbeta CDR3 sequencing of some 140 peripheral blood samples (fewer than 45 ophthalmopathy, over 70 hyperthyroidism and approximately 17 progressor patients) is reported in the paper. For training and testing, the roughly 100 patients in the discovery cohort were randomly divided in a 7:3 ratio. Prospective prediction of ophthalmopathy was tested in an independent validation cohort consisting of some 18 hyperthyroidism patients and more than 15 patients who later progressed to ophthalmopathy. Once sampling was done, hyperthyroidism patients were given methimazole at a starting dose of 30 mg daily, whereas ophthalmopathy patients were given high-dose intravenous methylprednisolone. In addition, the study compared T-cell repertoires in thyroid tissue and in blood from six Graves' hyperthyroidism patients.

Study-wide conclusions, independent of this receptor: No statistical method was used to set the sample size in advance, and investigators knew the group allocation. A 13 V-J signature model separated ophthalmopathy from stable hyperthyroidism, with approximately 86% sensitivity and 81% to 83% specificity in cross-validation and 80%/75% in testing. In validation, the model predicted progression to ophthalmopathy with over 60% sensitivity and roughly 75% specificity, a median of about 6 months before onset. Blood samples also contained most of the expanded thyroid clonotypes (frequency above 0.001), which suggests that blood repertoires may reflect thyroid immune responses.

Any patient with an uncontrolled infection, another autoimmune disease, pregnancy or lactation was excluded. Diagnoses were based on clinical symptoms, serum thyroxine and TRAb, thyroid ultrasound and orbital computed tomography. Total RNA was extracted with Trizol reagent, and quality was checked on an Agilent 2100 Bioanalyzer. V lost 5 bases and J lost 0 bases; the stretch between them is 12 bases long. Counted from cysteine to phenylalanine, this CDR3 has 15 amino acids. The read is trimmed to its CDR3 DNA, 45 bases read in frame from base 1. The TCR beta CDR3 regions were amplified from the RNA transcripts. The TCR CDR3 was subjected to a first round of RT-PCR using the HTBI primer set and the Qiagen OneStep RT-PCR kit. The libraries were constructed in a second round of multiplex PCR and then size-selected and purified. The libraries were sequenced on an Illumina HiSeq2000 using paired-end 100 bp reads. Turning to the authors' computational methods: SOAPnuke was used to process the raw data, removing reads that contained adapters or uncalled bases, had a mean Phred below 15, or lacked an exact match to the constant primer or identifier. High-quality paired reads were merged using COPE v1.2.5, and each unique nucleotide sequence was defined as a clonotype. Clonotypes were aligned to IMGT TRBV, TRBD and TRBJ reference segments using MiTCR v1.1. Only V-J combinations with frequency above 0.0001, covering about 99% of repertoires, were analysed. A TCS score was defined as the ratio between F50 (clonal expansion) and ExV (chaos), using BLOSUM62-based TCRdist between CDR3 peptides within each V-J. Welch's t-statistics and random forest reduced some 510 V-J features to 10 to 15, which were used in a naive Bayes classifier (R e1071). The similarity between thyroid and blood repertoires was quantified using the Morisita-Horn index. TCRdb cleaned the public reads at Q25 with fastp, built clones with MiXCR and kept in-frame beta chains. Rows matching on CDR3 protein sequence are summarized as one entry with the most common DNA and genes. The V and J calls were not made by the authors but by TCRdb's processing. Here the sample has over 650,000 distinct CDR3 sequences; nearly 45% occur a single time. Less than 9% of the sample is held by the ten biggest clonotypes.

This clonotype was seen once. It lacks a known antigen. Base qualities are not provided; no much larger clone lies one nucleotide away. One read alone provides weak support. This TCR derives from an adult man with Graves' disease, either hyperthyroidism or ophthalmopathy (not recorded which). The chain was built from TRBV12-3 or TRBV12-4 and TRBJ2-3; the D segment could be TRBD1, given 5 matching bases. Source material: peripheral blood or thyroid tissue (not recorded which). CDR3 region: CASSVQGLSTDTQYF. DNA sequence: TGTGCCAGCAGTGTTCAGGGCCTTAGCACAGATACGCAGTATTTT.